This section outlines one TCR beta chain sequence together with its context. This clonotype appeared a few times. Its antigen target is currently unknown. The input lacks base qualities; no much larger clone sits a single base away. The sample is drawn from a study of T cells after yellow fever vaccination (dated by TCRdb to the late 2010s). General notes on the study: Libraries from fractions with low cell numbers were prepared with the SMART-Seq v4 Ultra Low Input RNA kit. Bulk TCR alpha and beta repertoires were sequenced longitudinally to track T-cell clones before and after primary and booster YFV17D yellow fever vaccination. Two healthy male donors, one aged 18 to 29 and one aged 30 to 39 years, were included in the cohort. Blood was collected at multiple timepoints before and after primary and secondary immunization, and bulk PBMC replicates and cell subsets were isolated. Study-wide findings and limitations: Only a couple of donors were included in the study, so the extent to which the findings can be generalized is limited. The secondary T-cell response was found to be weaker but faster than the primary response, with a peak reached on day 5 rather than on day 15. Computational filtering was needed because FACS-sorted repertoires could contain abundant contaminating clonotypes from the bulk population. A small fraction of clonotypes showed up in both the CD4 and CD8 compartments, probably as a result of convergent recombination. After the booster, most clones that had expanded after primary vaccination were detected again (approximately 97% of CD4 and about 88% of CD8), suggesting broad maintenance of memory.

Inclusive of the bounding cysteine and phenylalanine, the CDR3 is 15 residues long. The only DNA kept is the CDR3, 45 bases in frame from the first base. Trimmed from V: 5 bases; trimmed from J: 2 bases; junction bases lacking a gene match: 11. CDR1 and CDR2, looked up from the germline V gene (reference sequence), are DFQATT and SNEGSKA. The treatment or condition label on this specimen signifies: live attenuated yellow fever vaccine strain. At each blood-draw timepoint, two biological replicates of bulk PBMCs were obtained. PBMCs were isolated from peripheral blood using a standard Ficoll-Paque protocol. RNA was extracted with TriZol from bulk PBMCs, CD4 and CD8 fractions, and dextramer-positive and dextramer-negative fractions. TCR cDNA was synthesized by 5'RACE template switching, which introduced a universal primer site and unique molecular identifiers. Priming for cDNA synthesis came from both the TCR alpha and TCR beta constant segments. Library amplification used two PCR steps, and the second PCR step added sample barcodes and sequencing adapters. Libraries were sequenced on Illumina HiSeq 2500 (2x100 bp) or NovaSeq (2x150 bp). The study's own analysis went as follows. Reads were demultiplexed and collapsed into UMI consensus sequences with MIGEC, and V(D)J alignment was performed with MiXCR. Vaccine-responding clonotypes were identified with edgeR using replicate PBMC samples, with FDR below 0.01 and a log2 fold change above 5 up to day 15 being required. Bulk clonotypes were assigned CD4 or CD8 identity according to which sequenced CD4 or CD8 repertoire held them at higher abundance. TCRdb reanalyzed the raw reads on its own, using fastp at Q25 for trimming and MiXCR for clone calling, and kept in-frame beta chains. CDR3 protein duplicates are merged, each entry listing the most common genes and DNA. None of the V and J calls come from the authors' own analysis; TCRdb made them. The sample data list more than 300,000 distinct CDR3 sequences, and approximately 7% of these were observed just once. The top ten constitute about a sixth of the sample.

The rearranged segments are TRBV20-1 and TRBJ2-7; 8 central bases correspond to TRBD2. The sample consisted of PBMCs, taken roughly 47 days after the first yellow fever vaccination. This clonotype was obtained from a young man who received the YFV17D yellow fever vaccine. The CDR3 loop reads CSAPLGGGGPYEQYF. The nucleotide sequence is TGCAGTGCTCCCCTCGGAGGCGGGGGGCCCTACGAGCAGTACTTC.